This T cell receptor beta chain stems from a study of blood T cell repertoires in COVID-19. About the research overall: Researchers got acute and convalescent COVID-19 samples from the United States, Italy and Spain. Sample material is recorded as cDNA or gDNA derived from T cells, B-cell-depleted T cells, or PBMCs.

Original data processing: Cell counts per sample came from amplifying reference gene primers. Repertoires were generated with immunoSEQ multiplex PCR, while TCRdb's copy carries only in-frame clones and drops some. V, J and clone size derive from that table, while D and trimming were established from the DNA sequence. The table records approximately 52,000 clones, roughly 90% of them present only once. Trimming pared 0 bases from V and 15 bases from J, leaving 16 bases between. This CDR3 is 13 amino acids long. CDR1 SGHRS and CDR2 YFSETQ come from the germline V gene. The source material was peripheral blood. The rearrangement links TRBV5-1 to TRBJ2-1; D might be TRBD2 (6 bases). This TCR came from a man aged 50 to 60 with acute or convalescent COVID-19. The CDR3 loop is CASSLAERGRRFF. The CDR3 nucleotides are TGCGCCAGCAGCTTGGCCGAACGGGGGAGAAGGTTCTTC.